The 25 T cell receptor beta chains reported below all come from one sample, sequenced in a study of CD8+ T cells in alopecia areata. In each case, RNA was isolated and then reverse transcribed into cDNA as the sequencing template. The method was immunoSEQ multiplex PCR; TCRdb's version includes in-frame clones alone and lacks a portion of them. This sample carries 15,000 to 20,000 clones, none of them present only once. Cutaneous lymph nodes were pooled and cells sorted by CD4, CD8alpha, NKG2D, NKG2ACE and more. Sample: CD8+ T cells sorted from a lymph node. The origin of the receptors is a C3H/HeJ mouse with alopecia areata. The MHC haplotype of this mouse line is H2-k.

This clone was seen repeatedly, ten times or more. Germline and genes: mouse. The read stops 4 residues short of the end of the CDR3; the missing end is completed from the germline J gene. This chain connects TRBV1 to TRBJ2-3; D is undetermined. The ends were cut back, 1 base at V and 0 bases at J, with 11 bases in the middle. CDR1 is NSQYPW and CDR2 is LRSPGD in the germline V gene (reference sequence). CDR3 length: 16 amino acids. CDR3 DNA (partial): TGCACCTGCAGTGCAGGGGAGGGAGCTAGTGCAGAA. Encoded protein: CTCSAGEGASAE. In full, the CDR3 reads CTCSAGEGASAETLYF. The full variable domain, completed using reference TRBV1 and TRBJ2-3, is VTLLEQNPRWRLVPRGQAVNLRCILKNSQYPWMSWYQQDLQKQLQWLFTLRSPGDKEVKSLPGADYLATRVTDTELRLQVANMSQGRTLYCTCSAGEGASAETLYFGSGTRLTVL.

Comments on this clone: Genes here carry mouse names. The read stops 4 residues short of the end of the CDR3; the missing end is completed from the germline J gene. V usage is TRBV13-3 and J usage is TRBJ1-2, with D possibly TRBD1 on 5 matching bases. This CDR3 has 15 residues. The V and J ends lost 0 bases and 2 bases respectively, with 11 bases between them. Per the germline V gene, CDR1 is NNHDY and CDR2 is SYVADS. Here the CDR3 reads CASSDARRANSDYTF. The CDR3 bases that were read are TGTGCCAGCAGTGATGCACGCAGGGCGAACTCC.

This clone was counted many times. These gene names are mouse names. Read sequence stops 4 residues before the CDR3 end, and the germline J gene provides the missing end. The chain has TRBV13-2 and TRBJ2-1; 10 bases are shared with TRBD2. The J segment lost 0 bases and the V segment lost 3 bases, leaving 9 bases of the junction unmatched. Germline V CDR1 and CDR2: NNHNN, SYGAGS (reference sequence). The CDR3 spans 18 residues. The CDR3 DNA, read in part, is TGTGCCAGCGGTGTCCTGGACTGGGGGCAAAATAACTATGCT. Translating it yields CASGVLDWGQNNYA. The full CDR3 protein is CASGVLDWGQNNYAEQFF.

In the case of this clone: The protein given in TCRdb and the translation of the DNA differ at residue 12, and the sequence presented here derives from the DNA. Gene and germline names: mouse. The CDR3 end is not reached by the read, which stops 3 residues before it; the germline J gene fills it in. The chain uses TRBV19 and TRBJ1-3; D is uncertain. Germline V gene data show CDR1 as FNHDT and CDR2 as SITEND (reference sequence). The CDR3 extends over 15 amino acids. V lost 4 bases and J lost 0, with 11 bases in between. CDR3 bases read: TGTGCCAGCAGTGCCGACACAAATTCTGGAAATACG. Protein product: CASSADTNSGNT. The complete CDR3 reads CASSADTNSGNTLYF.

This clone has only a few counts. Here the gene names and germline are mouse. The sequenced part of the CDR3 DNA is TGTGCCAGCAGCCTCTCTGGGGTGAACTATGCT. Its translation is CASSLSGVNYA. The CDR3, in full, reads CASSLSGVNYAEQFF. The rearrangement uses TRBV19 and TRBJ2-1; maybe TRBD2 (6 bases). The read terminates 4 residues ahead of where the CDR3 ends, so the germline J gene completes it. Germline V gene sequence: CDR1 FNHDT, CDR2 SITEND (reference sequence). The CDR3 covers 15 residues. V was shortened by 5 bases and J by 1 base, with 13 bases between the two germline ends.

At least ten counts were recorded for this clone. TCRdb's protein does not match the DNA translation at residue 10; the protein provided is translated from the DNA. Genes here carry mouse names. The read terminates 3 residues ahead of where the CDR3 ends, so the germline J gene completes it. This rearrangement joins TRBV19 to TRBJ1-6, with TRBD1 matching over 8 bases. TRBJ1-6 is classed as an ORF, of uncertain function. V gave up 4 bases and J gave up 7 bases; unmatched junction bases: 1. CDR3 length: 13 amino acids. CDR1 is FNHDT, CDR2 SITEND, per germline (reference sequence). CDR3 region: CASSHRGNSPLYF. The sequenced CDR3 bases are TGTGCCAGCAGTCACAGGGGGAATTCGCCC.

Turning to this clone: The gene names here belong to mouse. CDR3 loop: CASSVDKYEQYF. CDR3 bases read: TGTGCAAGCAGCGTGGACAAATAT. This sequence joins TRBV16 and TRBJ2-7; D may be TRBD1 (5 bases). The sequence runs out 4 residues before the end of the CDR3; the remainder is reconstructed from the germline J gene. The CDR3 runs 12 residues. CDR1 and CDR2 (germline): SGHSA, FRNQAP.

The sample holds many counts of this clone. The listed genes are named as in mouse. CDR3 sequence reads: CASSARGHAETLYF. The DNA read from the CDR3 is TGTGCCAGCAGTGCCAGGGGGCATGCAGAA. The chain recombines TRBV13-3 with TRBJ2-3; TRBD1 matches 8 bases. The sequence runs out 4 residues before the end of the CDR3; the remainder is reconstructed from the germline J gene. There are 14 residues in the CDR3. CDR1 and CDR2 (germline): NNHDY, SYVADS. V lost 3 bases to trimming and J lost 2 bases; unmatched junction nucleotides: 2.

With regard to this clone: Mouse germline and gene names are used. The sequence runs out 4 residues before the end of the CDR3; the remainder is reconstructed from the germline J gene. The chain couples TRBV13-2 to TRBJ1-4; 12 bases map to TRBD1. The ends lost 5 bases at V and 6 bases at J; junction bases unmatched: 5. The germline V gene has CDR1 NNHNN and CDR2 SYGAGS (reference sequence). The CDR3 has 15 amino acids. The CDR3 is CASGGTGGEDERLFF. The CDR3 bases that were read are TGTGCCAGCGGAGGGACAGGGGGCGAGGACGAA.

This clone was seen repeatedly, ten times or more. Gene and germline names: mouse. The CDR3 bases that were read are TGTGCCAGCAGTTATCCGGGACTGGGGGGGCTTTAT. It is translated as CASSYPGLGGLY. The complete CDR3 reads CASSYPGLGGLYEQYF. V gene TRBV13-3 combines with J gene TRBJ2-7, with 14 bases identical to TRBD2. The CDR3 extends 4 residues past the end of the read, so its final part is completed from the germline J gene. CDR3 size: 16 residues. CDR1 and CDR2 (germline): NNHDY, SYVADS.

This clone was seen more than once but under ten times. The gene names given are mouse names. From the germline J gene comes the end of the CDR3, since the read stops 4 residues before it. V usage is TRBV19 and J usage is TRBJ1-1; 9 bases agree with TRBD1. Per germline, CDR1 FNHDT and CDR2 SITEND (reference sequence). The CDR3 consists of 15 residues. The J segment lost 0 bases and the V segment lost 4 bases, leaving 4 bases of the junction unmatched. The CDR3: CASSQRDRANTEVFF. The DNA read from the CDR3 is TGTGCCAGCAGTCAACGGGACAGGGCAAACACA.

There are a few counts of this clone. Gene names refer to mouse genes. Read coverage stops 4 residues before the CDR3 terminus; the germline J gene supplies the remainder. The chain combines TRBV16 with TRBJ2-2, with 9 positions matching TRBD1. Germline values: CDR1 SGHSA, CDR2 FRNQAP. Trimming removed 5 bases from V and 4 bases from J; junction bases left unmatched: 2. CDR3 size: 14 residues. The sequenced part of the CDR3 DNA is TGTGCAAGCAGCGAACAGGGGGCCACCGGG. It encodes CASSEQGATG. Given in full, the CDR3 is CASSEQGATGQLYF.

Ten or more counts support this clone. Mouse gene names and germline throughout. The read stops 4 residues short of the end of the CDR3; the missing end is completed from the germline J gene. V usage is TRBV13-3 and J usage is TRBJ1-2; TRBD1 aligns across 11 bases. CDR1 is NNHDY and CDR2 is SYVADS in the germline V gene. The CDR3 loop spans 16 amino acids. The V and J ends lost 2 bases and 0 bases, in that order; junction bases with no gene match: 3. The CDR3 sequence is CASSEGTGGANSDYTF. CDR3 bases read: TGTGCCAGCAGTGAGGGGACAGGGGGGGCAAACTCC.

On this clone: The gene names here belong to mouse. Read sequence stops 4 residues before the CDR3 end, and the germline J gene provides the missing end. The rearrangement joins TRBV31 to TRBJ2-1, with TRBD2 matching 7 bases. Germline V gives CDR1 GKSSPN, CDR2 SITVG. V lost 3 bases, J lost 3 bases, and 5 bases stayed unmatched. The CDR3 has 14 amino acids. Partial CDR3 DNA: TGTGCCTGGAGCCGGACTGGCATCTATGCT. This gives the protein CAWSRTGIYA. The complete CDR3 sequence is CAWSRTGIYAEQFF.

This clone was observed a handful of times. Germline and genes here are mouse. The CDR3 is cut off 4 residues early in the read; its end comes from the germline J gene. The J gene is TRBJ1-1, the V gene TRBV1; 7 bases line up with TRBD1. Germline CDR1 and CDR2: NSQYPW and LRSPGD (reference sequence). The CDR3 consists of 12 residues. The CDR3 protein is CTCSAHRGEVFF. The sequenced CDR3 bases are TGCACCTGCAGTGCCCACAGGGGA.

This clone has more than one count but fewer than ten. Gene names refer to mouse genes. The read falls 4 residues short of the CDR3 end, and the missing part is taken from the germline J gene. The gene calls are TRBV17 and TRBJ2-1; possibly TRBD2 for D (6 bases). Germline V gene sequence: CDR1 MNHDT, CDR2 YYDKIL. The CDR3 runs to 14 residues. V lost 1 base, J lost 3 bases, and 7 bases lay in between. The CDR3 DNA, read in part, is TGTGCTAGCAGTAGAGTTGGGGGCTATGCT. It yields the protein CASSRVGGYA. The full CDR3 is CASSRVGGYAEQFF.

This clone was seen ten or more times. Gene names denote mouse genes. The read stops 4 residues short of the end of the CDR3; the missing end is completed from the germline J gene. The chain couples TRBV13-3 to TRBJ1-1, with TRBD1 as a possible D gene (6 bases). Germline CDR1 is NNHDY and CDR2 is SYVADS. This CDR3 contains 14 residues. V lost 1 base and J 0 bases, leaving 7 bases between the germline ends. The CDR3 loop is CASSDYRANTEVFF. CDR3 DNA, as far as it was read: TGTGCCAGCAGTGATTACAGGGCAAACACA.

Concerning this clone: The gene names here belong to mouse. The observed sequence ends 4 residues before the CDR3 terminus, with the missing tail filled in from the germline J gene. The rearrangement links TRBV14 to TRBJ1-1, with 12 bases aligning to TRBD1. The germline V gene has CDR1 SGHDT and CDR2 FRDEAV. The CDR3 sequence is 13 residues long. The CDR3 loop reads CASSGTGGGEVFF. Incomplete CDR3 DNA: TGTGCCAGCAGCGGGACAGGGGGCGGA. The full variable domain, its missing parts supplied by reference TRBV14 and TRBJ1-1, is EAGVTQSPRYAVLQEGQAVSFWCDPISGHDTLYWYQQPRDQGPQLLVYFRDEAVIDNSQLPSDRFSAVRPKGTNSTLKIQSAKQGDTATYLCASSGTGGGEVFFGKGTRLTVV.

Points on this clone: The germline and genes are mouse ones. The DNA ends 4 residues before the CDR3 does, and the rest of the CDR3 is filled in from the germline J gene. The V gene is TRBV19, the J gene TRBJ2-3, with TRBD2 identical over 8 bases. J lost 0 bases, V lost 2 bases, and 8 bases had no gene match. This CDR3 spans 17 amino acids. Germline V CDR1 and CDR2: FNHDT, SITEND (reference sequence). The CDR3 here is CASSIVTGGPSAETLYF. CDR3 DNA, as far as it was read: TGTGCCAGCAGTATCGTTACTGGGGGTCCTAGTGCAGAA.

Ten or more counts support this clone. These gene names are mouse names. The CDR3 is cut off 4 residues early in the read; its end comes from the germline J gene. V is TRBV13-3 and J is TRBJ2-4; weak D call: TRBD1 (6 bases). Germline V CDR1 and CDR2: NNHDY, SYVADS. The CDR3 contains 13 residues. V was pared by 5 bases and J by 3 bases, with 10 bases between. The CDR3: CASRQGRQNTLYF. CDR3 DNA, as far as it was read: TGTGCCAGCAGACAGGGTCGACAAAAC. The entire variable domain, with the rest obtained from reference TRBV13-3 and TRBJ2-4, is as follows: EAAVTQSPRSKVAVTGGKVTLSCHQTNNHDYMYWYRQDTGHGLRLIHYSYVADSTEKGDIPDGYKASRPSQENFSLILELASLSQTAVYFCASRQGRQNTLYFGAGTRLSVL.

Many counts were recorded for this clone. The protein TCRdb lists differs from the translation of the DNA at residue 11; the protein given here is translated from the DNA itself. Here the gene names and germline are mouse. The read terminates 3 residues ahead of where the CDR3 ends, so the germline J gene completes it. J is TRBJ1-6 and V is TRBV1, with no clear D. TRBJ1-6 is identified as an open reading frame with a role that is uncertain. CDR1 NSQYPW and CDR2 LRSPGD come from the germline V gene (reference sequence). There are 14 residues in the CDR3. V gave up 0 bases and J gave up 7 bases, with 7 bases separating them. CDR3 DNA, as far as it was read: TGCACCTGCAGTGCAGATCAAACAAATTCGCCC. It yields the protein CTCSADQTNSP. The CDR3 reads in full as CTCSADQTNSPLYF.

This clone came up many times. Any gene name here is a mouse gene name. The read ends 4 residues shy of where the CDR3 ends; the end is completed using the germline J gene. V gene TRBV13-3 combines with J gene TRBJ2-7; 7 positions match TRBD1. This CDR3 comprises 14 residues. Germline V gene lookup returns CDR1 NNHDY and CDR2 SYVADS. J gave up 0 bases and V 1 base, and 1 base lay outside the gene matches. This chain's CDR3 is CASSDRDSSYEQYF. The sequenced part of the CDR3 DNA is TGTGCCAGCAGTGATCGGGACAGCTCCTAT.

This clone has a count of ten or more. Gene names and germline refer to mouse. The read finishes 4 residues shy of the CDR3 end, and the germline J gene is used to complete it. The chain has TRBV19 and TRBJ2-4; 11 positions match TRBD2. The CDR3 runs 15 residues. Per the germline V gene, CDR1 is FNHDT and CDR2 is SITEND (reference sequence). V shed 5 bases and J 0 bases; nucleotides not matched to a gene: 2. The covered CDR3 bases are TGTGCCAGCAGACTGGGGGGGCGTAGTCAAAAC. Translated, it gives CASRLGGRSQN. The complete CDR3 sequence is CASRLGGRSQNTLYF.

This clone was seen repeatedly, ten times or more. The genes and germline here are from mouse. The read gets to within 4 residues of the CDR3 end, and the germline J gene fills in the rest. This chain uses TRBV13-3 with TRBJ2-5, with 11 bases identical to TRBD2. V lost 4 bases to trimming and J lost 0 bases; unmatched junction nucleotides: 4. This CDR3 contains 16 residues. CDR1 and CDR2 (germline): NNHDY, SYVADS. CDR3 residues: CASSLGLGVNQDTQYF. CDR3 DNA, as far as it was read: TGTGCCAGCAGTCTGGGACTGGGGGTTAACCAAGAC.

This clone was picked up many times. The genes and germline here are from mouse. The read ends 4 residues early relative to the CDR3; the germline J gene fills the gap. The chain links TRBV19 to TRBJ2-1, with TRBD2 matching 11 bases. Germline CDR1 and CDR2: FNHDT and SITEND (reference sequence). After removal of 4 bases from V and 3 bases from J, the junction contained 6 bases not matched to a gene. This CDR3 has 16 amino acids. Here the CDR3 reads CASSYTGGALYAEQFF. The sequenced CDR3 bases are TGTGCCAGCAGTTATACTGGGGGGGCGCTCTATGCT.